This TCR beta chain was recovered during a study of blood T cell repertoires in COVID-19. The assay was immunoSEQ multiplex PCR, and TCRdb's table has in-frame clones only and misses some. The table lists about 180,000 clones, about 88% of them singletons. The V segment lost 8 bases and the J segment 4 bases; nucleotides outside the gene matches: 5. This CDR3 is built from 16 residues. Germline-derived CDR1 and CDR2 are SNHLY and FYNNEI. The sample was peripheral blood. The source is a woman aged 30 to 39 with active or convalescent COVID-19. The chain has TRBV2 and TRBJ2-2, with 15 positions matching TRBD2. CDR3 coding DNA: TGTGCCAGCTCCGGGACTAGCGGGGGGATCACCGGGGAGCTGTTTTTT. It yields the protein CASSGTSGGITGELFF.